This T cell receptor (beta chain) is drawn from a study of regulatory T cells in long-lasting Graves disease. This clonotype was found a few times. Its antigen is not identified. The V gene's germline CDR1 is SGHAT and CDR2 FQNNGV. Trimming took 1 base from V and 8 from J; bases not matched to a gene: 1. CDR3 size: 14 residues. Points from the study as a whole: When disease was persistent, TRBV28, TRBJ1-2 and TRBJ2-5 were the favored segments.

As for time point: newly diagnosed GD, antithyroid drugs for less than 3 months. PBMCs provided the RNA from which the TCR library was made. To make TCR beta libraries, researchers used iRepertoire HTBI primers and Arm-PCR of CDR3 regions. TCRdb analysed the multiplex PCR reads with MiXCR anew, one entry per CDR3 protein. This table has about 520,000 distinct CDR3 sequences, 12% appearing once. This same sample was also part of a study on T cells in Graves' hyperthyroidism and ophthalmopathy.

The gene calls are TRBV11-2 and TRBJ2-1; 11 bases match TRBD2. This TCR was recovered from a woman in her 30s with Graves disease. Here the sequenced sample was peripheral blood mononuclear cells (PBMCs), taken at new diagnosis, from a patient treated with antithyroid drugs. The CDR3: CASSLVAGGDEQFF. In nucleotides, the CDR3 is TGTGCCAGCAGCTTAGTAGCGGGAGGGGATGAGCAGTTCTTC. The variable domain in full, with the rest retrieved from reference TRBV11-2 and TRBJ2-1, is EAGVAQSPRYKIIEKRQSVAFWCNPISGHATLYWYQQILGQGPKLLIQFQNNGVVDDSQLPKDRFSAERLKGVDSTLKIQPAKLEDSAVYLCASSLVAGGDEQFFGPGTRLTVL.